This TCR beta chain is from a study of post-analysis software for immune sequencing data (dated by TCRdb to 2015 to 2017). With respect to the entire study: Recorded disease courses included relapsing-remitting, secondary progressive and progressive-relapsing multiple sclerosis, with some patients lacking subtype annotation. A subset of samples was prepared in parallel using single-end sample barcoding, then pooled and co-amplified after Illumina adapter ligation. The patient repertoires were set against 11 previously published healthy control repertoires from donors whose ages ranged from about 6 to 27 years.

This clonotype was seen just once. This receptor's antigen is unknown. Per-base qualities were not stored, and no clone one base away is much larger. The research as a whole found: Roughly 5 TRBV segments, including TRBV5-6, TRBV5-1 and TRBV20-1, were significantly more frequent in patients than controls. Direct clustering with F measure showed strong co-clustering of samples prepared in the same batch, prompting a batch-effect correction. The multiple sclerosis patient group was slightly younger than the control group. Multiple sclerosis patients had significantly lower normalized Chao1 diversity than controls, a result that suggests substantial peripheral T-cell clonal expansion.

Libraries came from PCR. The sequencer listed for this sample is Illumina HiSeq 2500. To reduce PCR and sequencing biases, unique molecular identifiers were incorporated into the TCR beta cDNA libraries. Every 1 to 10 million input T cells yielded 500,000 or so cDNA molecules, meaning each molecule approximated one T cell. The patient libraries were prepared and sequenced using the same protocol as the earlier healthy control dataset. Samples belonging to the same batch were prepared together, multiplexed and sequenced on a shared HiSeq lane. The authors processed their data as follows. Raw barcoded reads were processed with MIGEC, and single-read molecular identifier groups were discarded before consensus assembly and CDR3 extraction. Clonotype tables were post-analysed with VDJtools, and diversity was normalized by down-sampling all datasets to the smallest sample size. To correct batch-related cross-sample contamination, repertoire overlap clustering matched CDR3 amino acid sequences but not nucleotide sequences. Starting from the raw public reads, TCRdb applied fastp trimming at Q25, assembled clones with MiXCR and retained in-frame beta chains. Here each entry gathers all rows of one CDR3 protein and keeps the most common genes and DNA. These V and J calls rely on TCRdb rather than the paper's analysis. For this sample the table gives approximately 350,000 distinct CDR3 sequences, of which around 33% were detected only once. The ten largest make up roughly 12% of the sample.

To demonstrate the VDJtools post-analysis software, the study profiled TCR beta repertoires from the peripheral blood of about a dozen young patients with multiple sclerosis. Multiple sclerosis patients were children and adolescents aged roughly 6 to 15 years. Based on the germline V gene (reference sequence), the CDR1 and CDR2 sequences are DFQATT and SNEGSKA. A distance of 14 bases separates the germline ends of V and J, which lose 4 bases and 3 bases respectively. Counted from cysteine to phenylalanine, this CDR3 has 14 amino acids. Kept here is only the CDR3 DNA, which spans 42 bases and is read in frame from base 1.

Recombination linked TRBV20-1 to TRBJ2-3; the D gene is perhaps TRBD2, on 6 matching bases. Material for sequencing was blood. The TCR comes from a girl aged 10-17 years with multiple sclerosis. The nucleotide sequence reads TGCAGTGCTACTAACGGGGCGGGAACAGATACGCAGTATTTT. Its protein product is CSATNGAGTDTQYF.